This T cell receptor (beta chain) was profiled in a study of CD8+ T cells in alopecia areata. At the level of the study: Treated patients received oral tofacitinib, 5 to 10 mg twice daily.

Investigators isolated RNA and reverse transcribed it into cDNA to act as the sequencing template. Assay: immunoSEQ multiplex PCR; the TCRdb copy retains only in-frame clones and omits some. This sample has 95,000 to 120,000 clones; 56% occur once, and the top ten carry about 3.4%. The CDR3 contains 16 residues. V lost 1 base to trimming and J lost 5 bases, with 17 bases between them. Germline V CDR1 and CDR2: KGHSH, LQKENI. This sample's treatment: oral pan-JAK inhibitor, 5-10 mg twice daily. The rearrangement links TRBV18 to TRBJ2-5; tentative D call: TRBD2 (6 bases). The sequencing used CD4+ T cells sorted from blood, collected at week 24, from a patient treated with tofacitinib. This receptor was obtained from a human donor with alopecia areata. The CDR3 region is CASSPQPANRGETQYF. The CDR3 region has the DNA TGTGCCAGCTCACCACAGCCGGCGAACCGGGGGGAGACCCAGTACTTC.